The 24 T cell receptor beta chains listed next were all sequenced from one sample in a study of blood T cell repertoires in COVID-19. The method was immunoSEQ multiplex PCR; TCRdb's version includes in-frame clones alone and lacks a portion of them. The sample records about 98,000 clones, approximately 90% being singletons. The sample was peripheral blood. These receptors were taken from a man between 65 and 80 years old with acute or convalescent COVID-19.

V usage is TRBV6-5 and J usage is TRBJ1-5; 7 bases are shared with TRBD1. Trimming cost V 6 bases and J 9 bases; bases outside gene matches: 11. Germline V lookup: CDR1 MNHEY, CDR2 SVGAGI. CDR3 size: 14 residues. CDR3 sequence: CASSPGQSFRPQHF. The CDR3 nucleotides are TGTGCCAGCAGCCCGGGACAGAGTTTTCGGCCCCAGCATTTT.

V usage is TRBV5-1 and J usage is TRBJ2-1; tentatively, D is TRBD1 (6 bases). The CDR3 is 14 amino acids. Germline loops: CDR1 SGHRS, CDR2 YFSETQ. V lost 4 bases to trimming and J lost 3 bases, with 11 bases between them. The CDR3 loop reads CASSLRDNYNEQFF. CDR3 bases: TGCGCCAGCAGCCTCCGGGACAACTACAATGAGCAGTTCTTC.

V and J are TRBV3-1 (or the pseudogene TRBV3-2) and TRBJ2-2, with 10 bases fitting TRBD2. V was pared by 1 base and J by 7 bases, with 6 bases of the junction left unmatched. Germline assignment: CDR1 LGHDT and CDR2 YNNKEL (reference sequence). The CDR3 consists of 16 residues. The CDR3 region has the DNA TGTGCCAGCAGCCAAGTCGAGCGGGGGGGCCTCGGGGAGCTGTTTTTT. Its protein is CASSQVERGGLGELFF.

This rearrangement joins TRBV19 to TRBJ1-1, with D maybe TRBD1 (6 bases). The CDR3 consists of 14 residues. Germline CDR1 is LNHDA and CDR2 is SQIVND (reference sequence). The V end was cut by 6 bases, the J end by 3 bases, with 14 bases between. The CDR3 is CASSPGGGDTEAFF. In DNA form, the CDR3 reads TGTGCCAGTAGCCCGGGAGGGGGAGACACTGAAGCTTTCTTT.

J is TRBJ2-2 and V is TRBV6-5; 8 bases match TRBD1. In germline, CDR1 is MNHEY, CDR2 SVGAGI. With 0 bases clipped from V and 5 bases from J, the junction kept 5 bases outside the gene matches. The CDR3 covers 16 residues. Here the CDR3 DNA reads TGTGCCAGCAGTTACTCGAGCACAGGGGGAACCGGGGAGCTGTTTTTT. This translates into CASSYSSTGGTGELFF.

The chain carries TRBV28 and TRBJ1-2; TRBD1 matches 9 bases. The CDR3 covers 19 residues. V gave up 6 bases and J gave up 0 bases; unmatched junction bases: 17. CDR1 is MDHEN, CDR2 SYDVKM, per germline. CDR3 sequence reads: CASSLSNLGQGLANYGYTF. The CDR3 DNA is TGTGCCAGCAGCCTATCGAATTTAGGACAGGGGTTAGCTAACTATGGCTACACCTTC.

The chain is built from TRBV5-6 and TRBJ2-3; D ambiguous. The CDR3 totals 15 residues. The germline gives CDR1 SGHDT, CDR2 YYEEEE. The germline V and J ends were trimmed by 0 bases and 1 base, with 9 bases remaining between them. The CDR3 nucleotides read TGTGCCAGCAGCTTGGGGATAGCCCGCACAGATACGCAGTATTTT. It specifies CASSLGIARTDTQYF. The complete variable domain, with remaining parts taken from reference TRBV5-6 and TRBJ2-3, reads DAGVTQSPTHLIKTRGQQVTLRCSPKSGHDTVSWYQQALGQGPQFIFQYYEEEERQRGNFPDRFSGHQFPNYSSELNVNALLLGDSALYLCASSLGIARTDTQYFGPGTRLTVL.

The V and J genes are TRBV5-1 and TRBJ2-1, with 12 nucleotides matching TRBD2. The CDR3 runs 15 residues. Germline values: CDR1 SGHRS, CDR2 YFSETQ. The V and J ends lost 2 bases and 9 bases, in that order; junction bases with no gene match: 6. CDR3 region: CASSFVTSGGVEQFF. The CDR3 region has the DNA TGCGCCAGCAGCTTCGTGACTAGCGGGGGTGTTGAGCAGTTCTTC.

This clone was detected only once. This chain links TRBV15 with TRBJ2-1; the match to TRBD2 covers 7 bases. CDR3 length: 16 residues. Germline V gene sequence: CDR1 LNHNV, CDR2 YYDKDF (reference sequence). V dropped 1 base and J dropped 2; count of bases not matched to a gene: 5. The CDR3, as DNA: TGTGCCACCAGCAGAGTTGCTAGCGGAGCCTACAATGAGCAGTTCTTC. This gives the protein CATSRVASGAYNEQFF.

J is TRBJ1-6 and V is TRBV27; the match to TRBD1 covers 9 bases. The germline V gene has CDR1 MNHEY and CDR2 SMNVEV (reference sequence). The CDR3 spans 18 residues. Unmatched junction bases numbered 8, after V lost 5 bases and J lost 0 bases. In DNA, the CDR3 is TGTGCCAGCAGTCTAGGACAGGGGAAGAGCTCCTATAATTCACCCCTCCACTTT. This codes for CASSLGQGKSSYNSPLHF.

This chain uses TRBV11-3 with TRBJ2-5, with a possible D match to TRBD1 (6 bases). This CDR3 is built from 16 residues. V lost 4 bases and J lost 1, with 16 bases in between. Germline lookup yields CDR1 SGHNT and CDR2 YENEEA. The CDR3 coding sequence is TGTGCCAGCAGCTCGTCAGGGGTGGGGAGCCAAGAGACCCAGTACTTC. Translating it yields CASSSSGVGSQETQYF.

This chain uses TRBV25-1 with TRBJ1-4; TRBD1 agrees at 7 bases. Germline V gives CDR1 MGHDK, CDR2 SYGVNS. CDR3 size: 15 residues. With 3 bases clipped from V and 6 bases from J, the junction kept 7 bases outside the gene matches. DNA for the CDR3: TGTGCCAGCAGTGACTACGACAGGGAGTATGAAAAACTGTTTTTT. Translated, it gives CASSDYDREYEKLFF.

Only one count was recorded for this clone. This chain joins TRBV19 and TRBJ2-3; 12 bases fit TRBD2. V gave up 4 bases and J gave up 1 base; unmatched junction bases: 12. Germline V gene lookup returns CDR1 LNHDA and CDR2 SQIVND (reference sequence). The CDR3 consists of 19 residues. The CDR3 loop reads CASSSTSGGPFARTDTQYF. The CDR3 DNA sequence: TGTGCCAGTAGTAGCACTAGCGGGGGGCCCTTCGCCCGCACAGATACGCAGTATTTT.

The chain carries TRBV6-5 and TRBJ2-2, with a possible D match to TRBD1 (6 bases). The CDR3 has 15 amino acids. The germline V and J ends were trimmed by 6 bases and 3 bases, with 14 bases remaining between them. Germline assignment: CDR1 MNHEY and CDR2 SVGAGI. The CDR3 region is CASSPQGYDTGELFF. CDR3 DNA: TGTGCCAGCAGCCCACAGGGATACGACACCGGGGAGCTGTTTTTT.

The V and J genes are TRBV7-9 and TRBJ2-2; 7 bases agree with TRBD2. Losses at the gene ends were 5 bases for V and 1 base for J; bases not matched to a gene: 7. Per germline, CDR1 SEHNR and CDR2 FQNEAQ (reference sequence). CDR3 length equals 16 residues. The CDR3 region has the DNA TGTGCCAGCAGCGCACGGGGGGTGCTGAACACCGGGGAGCTGTTTTTT. It codes for CASSARGVLNTGELFF.

The V gene is TRBV2, the J gene TRBJ2-3, with 10 bases matching TRBD2. With V trimmed by 10 bases and J by 2 bases, 6 bases remained unmatched. Germline values: CDR1 SNHLY, CDR2 FYNNEI. The CDR3 extends over 14 amino acids. CDR3 residues: CATNSGGLTDTQYF. In DNA, the CDR3 is TGTGCCACTAATAGCGGGGGGCTCACAGATACGCAGTATTTT.

The V gene is TRBV11-2, the J gene TRBJ1-5, with unresolved D. The CDR3 contains 15 residues. The germline V and J ends were trimmed by 5 bases and 1 base, with 12 bases remaining between them. Germline V gene lookup returns CDR1 SGHAT and CDR2 FQNNGV. The CDR3, as DNA: TGTGCCAGCAGCCTTTCGGGAGGGAGCAATCAGCCCCAGCATTTT. This encodes CASSLSGGSNQPQHF.

This clone appeared once. V and J are TRBV11-2 and TRBJ1-1; D unresolved. Between the trimmed V and J ends, which lost 1 base and 0 bases, there was a span of 15 bases. Germline values: CDR1 SGHAT, CDR2 FQNNGV. CDR3 size: 17 residues. The chain's CDR3 is CASSLAAGLLLNTEAFF. The DNA of the CDR3 is TGTGCCAGCAGCTTAGCGGCAGGATTACTGCTGAACACTGAAGCTTTCTTT.

This CDR3 reads CASSRLPQGYEQYF. The CDR3 coding sequence is TGTGCCAGCAGCCGCCTTCCCCAGGGCTACGAGCAGTACTTC. The chain couples TRBV28 to TRBJ2-7; tentative D call: TRBD1 (5 bases). V was trimmed by 6 bases and J by 3 bases, leaving 15 bases between them. The CDR3 is 14 residues long. The V gene's germline CDR1 is MDHEN and CDR2 SYDVKM.

The chain uses TRBV5-1 and TRBJ2-3, with 9 bases lining up with TRBD2. The V and J ends lost 2 bases and 2 bases, in that order; junction bases with no gene match: 3. The CDR3 extends over 15 amino acids. The germline CDR1 and CDR2 sequences are SGHRS and YFSETQ. The CDR3 coding sequence is TGCGCCAGCAGCTTTAGCGGGGGTGCCACAGATACGCAGTATTTT. This sequence encodes CASSFSGGATDTQYF.

The chain has TRBV6-5 and TRBJ2-2, with 11 positions matching TRBD1. Unmatched junction bases numbered 4, after V lost 8 bases and J lost 5 bases. This CDR3 has 14 residues. Germline CDR1 reads MNHEY; CDR2 reads SVGAGI. The CDR3 loop reads CASCRDRGTGELFF. The CDR3 DNA reads as TGTGCCAGCTGCCGGGACAGGGGGACCGGGGAGCTGTTTTTT.

This rearrangement joins TRBV11-2 to TRBJ2-5, with 11 bases identical to TRBD2. The CDR3 has 15 amino acids. Germline CDR1 reads SGHAT; CDR2 reads FQNNGV. V trimming: 5 bases; J trimming: 2 bases; junction bases outside the gene matches: 4. As DNA, the CDR3 is TGTGCCAGCAGCGCCATAGCGGGGGGGCAAGAGACCCAGTACTTC. Amino acids: CASSAIAGGQETQYF. The full variable domain, its missing parts supplied by reference TRBV11-2 and TRBJ2-5, is EAGVAQSPRYKIIEKRQSVAFWCNPISGHATLYWYQQILGQGPKLLIQFQNNGVVDDSQLPKDRFSAERLKGVDSTLKIQPAKLEDSAVYLCASSAIAGGQETQYFGPGTRLLVL.

This clone came up a few times. For the CDR3, the DNA is TGTGCCAGCAGCCGCAGACAGGGGGCCTACGAGCAGTACTTC. It encodes CASSRRQGAYEQYF. The genes are TRBV5-4 and TRBJ2-7, with 9 positions matching TRBD1. The CDR3 has 14 residues. J lost 2 bases, V lost 4 bases, and 4 bases had no gene match. Germline V gene sequence: CDR1 SGHNT, CDR2 YYREEE (reference sequence). The variable domain in full, completed from reference TRBV5-4 and TRBJ2-7, reads ETGVTQSPTHLIKTRGQQVTLRCSSQSGHNTVSWYQQALGQGPQFIFQYYREEENGRGNFPPRFSGLQFPNYSSELNVNALELDDSALYLCASSRRQGAYEQYFGPGTRLTVT.

This chain connects TRBV6-5 to TRBJ1-6; TRBD1 agrees at 7 bases. Germline V gives CDR1 MNHEY, CDR2 SVGAGI. The CDR3 runs to 14 residues. The trim removed 6 bases at V and 10 bases at J, leaving 9 bases unmatched. CDR3 coding DNA: TGTGCCAGCAGGCAGGGACAGTCCCAATCACCCCTCCACTTT. This encodes CASRQGQSQSPLHF.